This T cell receptor (beta chain) was retrieved from a study of blood T cell repertoires in COVID-19. On the study more broadly: The study drew acute and convalescent COVID-19 samples from the United States, Italy and Spain. T cells, B-cell-depleted T cells, or PBMCs provided the cDNA or gDNA that served as material.

The CDR3 extends over 12 amino acids. V lost 10 bases, J lost 5 bases, and 5 bases stayed unmatched. Authors' data handling: Amplification of reference gene primers provided the estimated nucleated cell counts. This table comes from immunoSEQ multiplex PCR, and its TCRdb copy is limited to in-frame clones, with some not included. D and trimming were read from the DNA, whereas the V and J calls and clone size are those reported in that table. The sample carries roughly 65,000 clones, around three quarters recorded once. This clone was seen a handful of times. Sequenced material: peripheral blood. The receptor's source is a man in his fifties or sixties with acute or convalescent COVID-19. V usage is TRBV12-3 or TRBV12-4 and J usage is TRBJ2-5, with 9 bases matching TRBD1. CDR3 DNA sequence: TGTGCCACCAACAGGGGGCGGGAGACCCAGTACTTC. This sequence encodes CATNRGRETQYF.